Detailed here is one T cell receptor beta chain. This specimen comes from a study of blood T cell repertoires in COVID-19. Study at large: The United States, Italy and Spain were the sources of the acute and convalescent COVID-19 samples. T cells, B-cell-depleted T cells, or PBMCs supplied cDNA or gDNA.

In the study's own analysis: Counts of nucleated cells, estimated from reference gene primer amplification, were obtained. Profiled with immunoSEQ multiplex PCR; TCRdb holds only in-frame clones, not every one. V, J and clone size were drawn from that table, and D and trimming were deduced from the DNA. The sample records about 100,000 clones, more than 85% being singletons. Sequenced material: peripheral blood. The receptor comes from a man aged 45-65 years with active COVID-19.

The CDR3 bases are TGTGCCTGGAGTCGGCTAGCGGGAGGATGGACAGATACGCAGTATTTT. Encoded protein: CAWSRLAGGWTDTQYF. This chain joins TRBV30 and TRBJ2-3; 11 bases fit TRBD2. V lost 2 bases and J lost 3; bases outside the gene matches: 7. The CDR3 is 16 amino acids. Germline loops: CDR1 GTSNPN, CDR2 SVGIG (reference sequence). The entire variable domain, with the rest obtained from reference TRBV30 and TRBJ2-3, is as follows: SQTIHQWPATLVQPVGSPLSLECTVEGTSNPNLYWYRQAAGRGLQLLFYSVGIGQISSEVPQNLSASRPQDRQFILSSKKLLLSDSGFYLCAWSRLAGGWTDTQYFGPGTRLTVL.